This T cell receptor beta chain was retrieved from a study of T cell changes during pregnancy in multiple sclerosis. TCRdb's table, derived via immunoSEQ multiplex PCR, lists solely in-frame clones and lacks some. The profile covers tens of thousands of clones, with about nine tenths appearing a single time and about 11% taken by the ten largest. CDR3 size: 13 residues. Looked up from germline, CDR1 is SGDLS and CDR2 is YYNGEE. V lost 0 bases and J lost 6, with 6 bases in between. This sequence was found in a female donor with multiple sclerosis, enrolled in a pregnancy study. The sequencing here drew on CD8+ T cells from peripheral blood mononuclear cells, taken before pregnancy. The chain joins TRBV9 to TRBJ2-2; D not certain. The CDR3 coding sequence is TGTGCCAGCAGCGTAGATTCCGCCGGGGAGCTGTTTTTT. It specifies CASSVDSAGELFF.